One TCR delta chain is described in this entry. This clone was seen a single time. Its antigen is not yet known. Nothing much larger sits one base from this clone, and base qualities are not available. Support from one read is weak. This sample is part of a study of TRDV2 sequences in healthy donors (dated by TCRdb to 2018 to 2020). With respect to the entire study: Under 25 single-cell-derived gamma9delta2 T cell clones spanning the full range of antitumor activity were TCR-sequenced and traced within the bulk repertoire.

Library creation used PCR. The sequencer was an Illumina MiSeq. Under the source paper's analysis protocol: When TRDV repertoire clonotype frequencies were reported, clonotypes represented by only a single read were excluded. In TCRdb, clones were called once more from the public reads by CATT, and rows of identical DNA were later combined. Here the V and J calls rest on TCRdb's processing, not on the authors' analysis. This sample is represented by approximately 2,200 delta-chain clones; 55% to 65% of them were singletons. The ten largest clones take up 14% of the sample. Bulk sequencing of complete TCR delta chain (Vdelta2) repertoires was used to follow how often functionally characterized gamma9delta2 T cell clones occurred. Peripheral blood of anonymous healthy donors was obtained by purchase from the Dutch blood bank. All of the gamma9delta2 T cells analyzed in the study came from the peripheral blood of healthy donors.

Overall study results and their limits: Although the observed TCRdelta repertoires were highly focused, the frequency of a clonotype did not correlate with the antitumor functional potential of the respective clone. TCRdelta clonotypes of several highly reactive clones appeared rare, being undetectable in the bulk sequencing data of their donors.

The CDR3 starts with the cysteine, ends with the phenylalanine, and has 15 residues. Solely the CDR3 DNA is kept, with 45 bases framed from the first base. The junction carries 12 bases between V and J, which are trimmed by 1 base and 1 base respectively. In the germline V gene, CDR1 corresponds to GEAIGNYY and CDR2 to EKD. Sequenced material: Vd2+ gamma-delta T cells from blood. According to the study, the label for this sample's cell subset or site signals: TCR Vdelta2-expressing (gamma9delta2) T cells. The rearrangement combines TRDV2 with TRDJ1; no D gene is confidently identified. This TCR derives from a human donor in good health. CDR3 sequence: CACDTVARTTDKLIF. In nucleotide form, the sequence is TGTGCCTGTGACACGGTGGCTCGGACCACCGATAAACTCATCTTT.